The 29 T cell receptor beta chains below all came from one sample that was sequenced in a study of spatial heterogeneity in lung cancer. Study-wide findings and caveats: The number of expanded tumor alpha and beta chains correlated with mutation number.

As to time point: sample taken at primary tumor resection. These receptors' antigens are unknown. TCRdb re-called the 5' RACE reads with MiXCR, one entry per CDR3 protein. The sample gives 5,500 to 6,000 distinct CDR3 sequences, 15% to 20% of which show up once; around 15% is in the top ten. The starting material was lung tumor tissue, obtained at surgery. These receptors came from a male donor with early-stage non-small cell lung cancer.

This clonotype counts as medium-sized. The chain carries TRBV20-1 and TRBJ2-7; 9 bases are a match to TRBD1. CDR1 and CDR2 (germline): DFQATT, SNEGSKA (reference sequence). The CDR3 has 13 amino acids. The V segment lost 5 bases and the J segment 5 bases; nucleotides outside the gene matches: 7. CDR3 in DNA: TGCAGTGCTGGGACAGGGATGTCAAACGAGCAGTACTTC. This translates into CSAGTGMSNEQYF.

This clonotype is categorized as medium-sized. This chain uses TRBV25-1 with TRBJ2-2; the match to TRBD1 covers 9 bases. Germline lookup yields CDR1 MGHDK and CDR2 SYGVNS. The J segment lost 3 bases and the V segment lost 10 bases, leaving 9 bases of the junction unmatched. The CDR3 runs to 15 residues. CDR3 in DNA: TGTGCCACCTCCCAGGACAGGGGCTACACCGGGGAGCTGTTTTTT. Translated, it gives CATSQDRGYTGELFF. Full variable domain (missing parts from reference TRBV25-1 and TRBJ2-2): EADIYQTPRYLVIGTGKKITLECSQTMGHDKMYWYQQDPGMELHLIHYSYGVNSTEKGDLSSESTVSRIRTEHFPLTLESARPSHTSQYLCATSQDRGYTGELFFGEGSRLTVL.

In its sample, this clonotype was seen many times. This sequence joins TRBV6-2 or TRBV6-3 and TRBJ1-2; D gene uncertain. The CDR3 sequence is 12 residues long. The germline V gene has CDR1 MNHEY and CDR2 SVGEGT. The V and J ends lost 8 bases and 4 bases respectively, with 11 bases between them. The CDR3 region has the DNA TGTGCCAGCCGCCCCAACAGCTATGGCTACACCTTC. As protein: CASRPNSYGYTF.

This clonotype is deemed medium-sized. The gene calls are TRBV7-2 and TRBJ2-3, with TRBD2 identical over 9 bases. The CDR3 loop spans 17 amino acids. J gave up 5 bases and V 3 bases, and 12 bases lay outside the gene matches. Germline V gene sequence: CDR1 SGHTA, CDR2 FQGNSA. CDR3 in DNA: TGTGCCAGCAGCTTGCGACCTAGCGGGGTCGCTCGAGATACGCAGTATTTT. Residues: CASSLRPSGVARDTQYF.

In its sample, this clonotype was seen a few times. The chain carries TRBV27 and TRBJ2-1; 15 bases are shared with TRBD2. The germline CDR1 and CDR2 sequences are MNHEY and SMNVEV (reference sequence). The CDR3 length is 18 residues. J gave up 0 bases and V 3 bases, and 3 bases lay outside the gene matches. In DNA form, the CDR3 reads TGTGCCAGCAGTTTGGGACTAGCGGGAGGCCCCTCCTACAATGAGCAGTTCTTC. Translated: CASSLGLAGGPSYNEQFF.

The CDR3 sequence is CASSPWGMNTEAFF. CDR3 in DNA: TGTGCCAGCAGCCCCTGGGGAATGAACACTGAAGCTTTCTTT. The chain is built from TRBV28 and TRBJ1-1, with unresolved D. The CDR3 length is 14 residues. The ends were cut back, 6 bases at V and 0 bases at J, with 11 bases in the middle. Germline loops: CDR1 MDHEN, CDR2 SYDVKM. Full variable domain (rest looked up from reference TRBV28 and TRBJ1-1): DVKVTQSSRYLVKRTGEKVFLECVQDMDHENMFWYRQDPGLGLRLIYFSYDVKMKEKGDIPEGYSVSREKKERFSLILESASTNQTSMYLCASSPWGMNTEAFFGQGTRLTVV.

This clonotype is judged medium-sized. The chain links TRBV27 to TRBJ2-3; D is undetermined. Germline V gene sequence: CDR1 MNHEY, CDR2 SMNVEV (reference sequence). The length of the CDR3 is 15 residues. Trimming took 5 bases from V and 2 from J, leaving 14 bases between them. The CDR3 region has the DNA TGTGCCAGCAGTAAGGGATCCCCATCCACAGATACGCAGTATTTT. Translating gives CASSKGSPSTDTQYF.

The chain carries TRBV5-5 and TRBJ2-3, with 9 bases fitting TRBD2. J lost 8 bases, V lost 0 bases, and 13 bases had no gene match. This CDR3 has 17 amino acids. Germline CDR1 SGHKS, CDR2 YYEKEE (reference sequence). In DNA, the CDR3 is TGTGCCAGCAGCTTGGATTGGTTAGCGGGAGCTGCCGGTACGCAGTATTTT. Translation: CASSLDWLAGAAGTQYF.

Sample share makes this clonotype medium-sized. The chain carries TRBV5-1 and TRBJ2-7; D not certain. The CDR3 sequence is 14 residues long. Trimming took off 0 bases at V and 7 bases at J, with 14 bases between the two ends. CDR1 SGHRS and CDR2 YFSETQ come from the germline V gene. The CDR3 sequence: CASSLEYPESEQYF. CDR3 coding DNA: TGCGCCAGCAGCTTGGAGTACCCCGAGTCGGAGCAGTACTTC.

V is TRBV12-3 or TRBV12-4 and J is TRBJ1-5; D call uncertain. The CDR3 consists of 13 residues. The V gene lost 2 bases and the J gene lost 7 bases, with 9 bases spanning the gap. The DNA for the CDR3 is TGTGCCAGCAGTTTAAGGGAATTGCAGCCCCAGCATTTT. Residues: CASSLRELQPQHF.

This clonotype is labeled as medium-sized. This chain connects TRBV7-6 to TRBJ1-3, with D possibly being TRBD1 (6 bases). Germline V gene sequence: CDR1 SGHVS, CDR2 FNYEAQ. This CDR3 has 14 amino acids. The V end lost 5 bases, the J end lost 2 bases, and 10 bases lay between the germline ends. CDR3 DNA: TGTGCCAGCAGCACGAGGACAGCTGGAAACACCATATATTTT. This sequence encodes CASSTRTAGNTIYF.

This clonotype was observed a handful of times. The rearrangement links TRBV29-1 to TRBJ1-5; weak D call: TRBD1 (5 bases). Germline lookup yields CDR1 SQVTM and CDR2 ANQGSEA. V lost 4 bases to trimming and J lost 6 bases, with 13 bases between them. The length of the CDR3 is 13 residues. CDR3 sequence (DNA): TGCAGCGTTGTGCGTGGGGCGGGTCAGCCCCAGCATTTT. Amino acids: CSVVRGAGQPQHF.

The V call is TRBV30, the J call TRBJ2-2; D remains ambiguous. V was pared by 2 bases and J by 6 bases, with 13 bases between. The CDR3 spans 14 residues. Per germline, CDR1 GTSNPN and CDR2 SVGIG (reference sequence). CDR3 nucleotides: TGTGCCTGGAGTCCCTGGGCCGGTCCCGGGGAGCTGTTTTTT. Amino acids: CAWSPWAGPGELFF.

This clonotype showed up many times. The genes are TRBV7-7 and TRBJ2-5; TRBD1 aligns across 7 bases. The CDR3 contains 16 residues. V shed 6 bases and J 2 bases; nucleotides not matched to a gene: 12. Germline assignment: CDR1 SSHAT and CDR2 FNYEAQ (reference sequence). This CDR3 reads CASSPGTVISQETQYF. The CDR3 coding sequence is TGTGCCAGCAGTCCCGGGACAGTAATTTCTCAAGAGACCCAGTACTTC.

V usage is TRBV6-6 and J usage is TRBJ2-2, with TRBD2 identical over 13 bases. Trimming removed 0 bases from V and 2 bases from J; junction bases left unmatched: 3. The CDR3 sequence is 18 residues long. From germline, CDR1 is MNHNY and CDR2 SVGAGI (reference sequence). The CDR3 coding sequence is TGTGCCAGCAGTTACTCCGGGACTAGCGGGACCAACACCGGGGAGCTGTTTTTT. It is translated as CASSYSGTSGTNTGELFF.

By share, this clonotype ranks as medium-sized. This chain uses TRBV20-1 with TRBJ1-1, with D unresolved. The length of the CDR3 is 11 residues. Germline CDR1 reads DFQATT; CDR2 reads SNEGSKA (reference sequence). Trimming shortened V by 6 bases and J by 1 base, and 6 bases separated the two germline ends. In DNA form, the CDR3 reads TGCAGTGCCGGACGGAACACTGAAGCTTTCTTT. Translation: CSAGRNTEAFF.

The chain combines TRBV4-1 with TRBJ1-2; D might be TRBD1 (6 bases). The CDR3 runs to 15 residues. The germline CDR1 and CDR2 sequences are MGHRA and YSYEKL. V shed 0 bases and J shed 4 bases, with 12 bases lying between them. CDR3 nucleotides: TGCGCCAGCAGCCAAGAAAACAGGGATGCCTATGGCTACACCTTC. Encoded protein: CASSQENRDAYGYTF.

This clonotype was counted at least ten times. The chain links TRBV20-1 to TRBJ2-1; 8 bases match TRBD2. Germline V gene data show CDR1 as DFQATT and CDR2 as SNEGSKA (reference sequence). V lost 4 bases, J lost 7 bases, and 12 bases stayed unmatched. The CDR3 contains 15 residues. CDR3 DNA: TGCAGTGCTATTATTCTTGCGGGAGGTCATAATGAGCAGTTCTTC. This translates into CSAIILAGGHNEQFF.

V usage is TRBV25-1 and J usage is TRBJ2-3, with D unclear. Germline values: CDR1 MGHDK, CDR2 SYGVNS. The CDR3 has 11 amino acids. The ends were cut back, 6 bases at V and 3 bases at J, with 4 bases in the middle. The CDR3: CASRETDTQYF. CDR3 DNA: TGTGCCAGCAGGGAGACAGATACGCAGTATTTT.

The chain couples TRBV9 to TRBJ1-1; 7 positions match TRBD1. This CDR3 has 15 residues. Germline loops: CDR1 SGDLS, CDR2 YYNGEE. After removal of 3 bases from V and 5 bases from J, the junction contained 10 bases not matched to a gene. The CDR3 reads CASSAQQGRGTEAFF. The CDR3 DNA sequence: TGTGCCAGCAGCGCTCAACAGGGGCGCGGGACTGAAGCTTTCTTT.

This clonotype appeared many times. The rearrangement joins TRBV5-1 to TRBJ1-1; maybe TRBD1 (6 bases). CDR1 SGHRS and CDR2 YFSETQ come from the germline V gene. This CDR3 comprises 15 residues. The V end was cut by 0 bases, the J end by 3 bases, with 12 bases between. CDR3 sequence (DNA): TGCGCCAGCAGCTTGGGGAGGACAGACGACACTGAAGCTTTCTTT. This translates into CASSLGRTDDTEAFF.

In its sample, this clonotype ranks as medium-sized. The chain employs TRBV6-5 and TRBJ2-5; TRBD1 agrees at 10 bases. This CDR3 is 17 amino acids long. With V trimmed by 4 bases and J by 1 base, 9 bases remained unmatched. The V gene's germline CDR1 is MNHEY and CDR2 SVGAGI. The CDR3 DNA reads as TGTGCCAGCAGTTCCGGGACAGGGGTGGTAGGCCAAGAGACCCAGTACTTC. It yields the protein CASSSGTGVVGQETQYF.

By sample share, this clonotype is medium-sized. The rearrangement uses TRBV12-3 or TRBV12-4 and TRBJ1-2; D perhaps matches TRBD1 (5 bases). CDR3 size: 14 residues. Trimming left V 4 bases short and J 8 bases short, with 17 bases between. The CDR3 loop reads CASSSTGTRIGYTF. CDR3 in DNA: TGTGCCAGCAGTTCTACCGGGACTAGAATCGGCTACACCTTC.

This clonotype is medium-sized (0.01 to 0.1%) by share. The chain is built from TRBV2 and TRBJ2-5; unclear D gene. CDR1 is SNHLY and CDR2 is FYNNEI in the germline V gene. The CDR3 sequence is 14 residues long. V lost 5 bases and J 1 base, leaving 11 bases between the germline ends. The CDR3 nucleotides are TGTGCCAGCAGTTTGACGGATTTCCAAGAGACCCAGTACTTC. This translates into CASSLTDFQETQYF.

This clonotype was detected ten times or more. The chain is built from TRBV18 and TRBJ2-3; 9 nucleotides align to TRBD2. The CDR3 has 16 amino acids. Germline loops: CDR1 KGHSH, CDR2 LQKENI. V lost 2 bases and J lost 0; bases outside the gene matches: 3. The CDR3 is CASSPEAGGSTDTQYF. CDR3 sequence (DNA): TGTGCCAGCTCACCAGAGGCGGGGGGGAGCACAGATACGCAGTATTTT. Combining the CDR3 with reference TRBV18 and TRBJ2-3 gives the whole variable domain NAGVMQNPRHLVRRRGQEARLRCSPMKGHSHVYWYRQLPEEGLKFMVYLQKENIIDESGMPKERFSAEFPKEGPSILRIQQVVRGDSAAYFCASSPEAGGSTDTQYFGPGTRLTVL.

This clonotype was counted many times. V gene TRBV5-1 combines with J gene TRBJ2-1, with TRBD2 matching 7 bases. CDR3 length equals 13 residues. V was clipped by 3 bases and J by 15 bases; unmatched bases: 12. The germline V gene encodes CDR1 SGHRS and CDR2 YFSETQ. This CDR3 reads CASSSGVAGDLFF. The CDR3 DNA sequence: TGCGCCAGCAGCTCGGGTGTGGCGGGGGATCTGTTCTTC.

This clonotype appeared many times. The chain has TRBV20-1 and TRBJ2-5; 9 bases match TRBD2. Germline V CDR1 and CDR2: DFQATT, SNEGSKA (reference sequence). The CDR3 consists of 16 residues. V lost 0 bases, J lost 4 bases, and 9 bases stayed unmatched. CDR3 coding DNA: TGCAGTGCTAGAGATTCTAGCGGGACCCAGTTAGAGACCCAGTACTTC. It codes for CSARDSSGTQLETQYF.

This clonotype is categorized as medium-sized. V usage is TRBV24-1 and J usage is TRBJ2-1; D is perhaps TRBD2 (7 bases). The CDR3 is 15 amino acids. Germline lookup yields CDR1 KGHDR and CDR2 SFDVKD. V gave up 1 base and J gave up 7 bases, with 13 bases separating them. The CDR3 sequence: CATSDLWTRGNEQFF. The CDR3 DNA reads TGTGCCACCAGTGATTTATGGACTAGGGGGAATGAGCAGTTCTTC.

This clonotype qualifies as large (0.1 to 1%). This chain joins TRBV6-1 and TRBJ1-5; 7 positions agree with TRBD1. V dropped 1 base and J dropped 6; count of bases not matched to a gene: 6. Germline values: CDR1 MNHNS, CDR2 SASEGT. This CDR3 is 15 amino acids long. This CDR3 reads CASSEVAGGIQPQHF. As DNA, the CDR3 is TGTGCCAGCAGTGAAGTCGCAGGGGGAATTCAGCCCCAGCATTTT.